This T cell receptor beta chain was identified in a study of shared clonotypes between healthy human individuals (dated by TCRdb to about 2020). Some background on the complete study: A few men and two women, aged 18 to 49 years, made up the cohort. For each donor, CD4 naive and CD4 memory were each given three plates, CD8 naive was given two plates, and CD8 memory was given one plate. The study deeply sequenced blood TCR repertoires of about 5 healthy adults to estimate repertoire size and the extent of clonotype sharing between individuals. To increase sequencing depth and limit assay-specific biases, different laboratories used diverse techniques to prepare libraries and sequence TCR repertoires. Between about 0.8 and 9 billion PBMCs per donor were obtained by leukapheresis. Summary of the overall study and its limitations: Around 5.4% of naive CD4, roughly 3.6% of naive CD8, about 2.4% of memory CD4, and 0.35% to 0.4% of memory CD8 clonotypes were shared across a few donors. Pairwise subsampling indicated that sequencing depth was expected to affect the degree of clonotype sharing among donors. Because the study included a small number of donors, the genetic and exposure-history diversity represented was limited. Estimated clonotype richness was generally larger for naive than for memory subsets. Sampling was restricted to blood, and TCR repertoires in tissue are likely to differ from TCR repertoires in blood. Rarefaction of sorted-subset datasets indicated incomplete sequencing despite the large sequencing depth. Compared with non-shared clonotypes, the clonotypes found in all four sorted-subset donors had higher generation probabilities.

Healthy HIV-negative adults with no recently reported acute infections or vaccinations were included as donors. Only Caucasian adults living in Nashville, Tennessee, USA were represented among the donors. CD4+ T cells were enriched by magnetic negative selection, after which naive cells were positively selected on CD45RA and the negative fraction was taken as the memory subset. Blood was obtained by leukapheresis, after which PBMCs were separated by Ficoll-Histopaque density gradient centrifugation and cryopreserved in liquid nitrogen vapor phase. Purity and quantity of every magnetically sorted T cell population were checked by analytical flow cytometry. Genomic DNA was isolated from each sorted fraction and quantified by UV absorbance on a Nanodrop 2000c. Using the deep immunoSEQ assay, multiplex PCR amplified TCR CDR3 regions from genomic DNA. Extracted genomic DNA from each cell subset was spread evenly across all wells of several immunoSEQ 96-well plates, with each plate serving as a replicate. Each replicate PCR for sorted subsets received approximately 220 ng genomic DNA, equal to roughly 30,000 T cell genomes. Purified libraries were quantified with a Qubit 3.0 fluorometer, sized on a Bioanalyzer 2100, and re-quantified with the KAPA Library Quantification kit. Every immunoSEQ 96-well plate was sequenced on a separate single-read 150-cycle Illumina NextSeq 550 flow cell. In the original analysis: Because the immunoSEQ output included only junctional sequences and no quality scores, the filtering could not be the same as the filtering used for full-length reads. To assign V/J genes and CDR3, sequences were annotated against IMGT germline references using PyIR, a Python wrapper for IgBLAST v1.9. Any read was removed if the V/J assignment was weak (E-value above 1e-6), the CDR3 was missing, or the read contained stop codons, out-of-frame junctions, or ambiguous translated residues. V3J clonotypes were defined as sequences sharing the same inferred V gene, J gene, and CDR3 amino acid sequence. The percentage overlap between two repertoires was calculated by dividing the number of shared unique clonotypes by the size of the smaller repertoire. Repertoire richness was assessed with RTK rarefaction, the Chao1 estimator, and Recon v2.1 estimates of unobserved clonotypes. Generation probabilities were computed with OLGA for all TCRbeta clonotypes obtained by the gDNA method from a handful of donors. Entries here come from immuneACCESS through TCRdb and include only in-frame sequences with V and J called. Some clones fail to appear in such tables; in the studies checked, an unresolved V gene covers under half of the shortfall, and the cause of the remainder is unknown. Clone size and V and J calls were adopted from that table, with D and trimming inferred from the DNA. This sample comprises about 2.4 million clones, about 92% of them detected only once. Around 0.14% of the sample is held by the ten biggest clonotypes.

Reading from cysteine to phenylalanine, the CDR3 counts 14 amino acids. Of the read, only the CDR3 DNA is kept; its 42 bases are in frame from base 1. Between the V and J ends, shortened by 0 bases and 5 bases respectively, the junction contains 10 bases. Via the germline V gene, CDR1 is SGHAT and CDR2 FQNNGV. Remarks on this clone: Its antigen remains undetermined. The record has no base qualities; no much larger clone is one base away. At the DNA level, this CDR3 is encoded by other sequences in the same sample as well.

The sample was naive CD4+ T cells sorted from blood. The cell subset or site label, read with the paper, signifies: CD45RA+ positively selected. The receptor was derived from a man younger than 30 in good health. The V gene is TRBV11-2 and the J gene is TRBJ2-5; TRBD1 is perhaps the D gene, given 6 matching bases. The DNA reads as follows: TGTGCCAGCAGCTTAGACAGGGGCCGGGAGACCCAGTACTTC. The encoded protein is CASSLDRGRETQYF.